One and the same sample provided the 22 T cell receptor beta chains below, sequenced in a study of blood T cells in healthy people across ages. The second PCR ran about 7 to 12 cycles with a sample-barcoded 5' primer and J-beta primers. TCRdb ran MiXCR on the 5' RACE reads and lists one entry per CDR3 protein. The sample shows around 1,900,000 distinct CDR3 sequences, approximately 40% of them seen only once. Input material: blood. The receptors here all came from a human donor in good health.

This clonotype was counted between two and nine times. The J gene is TRBJ2-1, the V gene TRBV6-2 or TRBV6-3; 11 nucleotides line up with TRBD2. The germline V gene has CDR1 MNHEY and CDR2 SVGEGT. Trimming cost V 2 bases and J 1 base; bases outside gene matches: 4. The length of the CDR3 is 17 residues. In DNA form, the CDR3 reads TGTGCCAGCAGTTACCCGACTAGCGGGGTTTCCTACAATGAGCAGTTCTTC. It encodes CASSYPTSGVSYNEQFF.

V and J are TRBV7-2 and TRBJ2-7; 14 bases line up with TRBD2. The trim removed 5 bases at V and 7 bases at J, leaving 7 bases unmatched. The length of the CDR3 is 15 residues. The germline V gene encodes CDR1 SGHTA and CDR2 FQGNSA. Here the CDR3 DNA reads TGTGCCAGCAGCCCGAGACTAGCGGGGGGGCTAGAGCAGTACTTC. It translates to CASSPRLAGGLEQYF. Based on the CDR3 plus reference TRBV7-2 and TRBJ2-7, the full variable domain is GAGVSQSPSNKVTEKGKDVELRCDPISGHTALYWYRQSLGQGLEFLIYFQGNSAPDKSGLPSDRFSAERTGGSVSTLTIQRTQQEDSAVYLCASSPRLAGGLEQYFGPGTRLTVT.

This chain links TRBV6-2 or TRBV6-3 with TRBJ2-7; TRBD2 might be the D (6 bases). The CDR3 totals 12 residues. CDR1 and CDR2 from the germline V gene are MNHEY and SVGEGT. V was cut by 2 bases and J by 8 bases, with 10 bases left in between. CDR3 nucleotides: TGTGCCAGCAGTTACATAGGGACTCAGCAGTACTTC. Its translation is CASSYIGTQQYF.

The sample holds a few counts of this clonotype. The chain combines TRBV7-9 with TRBJ2-1, with D possibly TRBD2 on 7 matching bases. The CDR3 runs to 14 residues. Germline values: CDR1 SEHNR, CDR2 FQNEAQ (reference sequence). Trimming shortened V by 5 bases and J by 7 bases, and 15 bases separated the two germline ends. In DNA form, the CDR3 reads TGTGCCAGCAGCCCCCGGGGGAGGGGGAATGAGCAGTTCTTC. Its protein product is CASSPRGRGNEQFF.

The chain couples TRBV12-3 or TRBV12-4 to TRBJ1-1; tentative D call: TRBD1 (6 bases). This CDR3 contains 15 residues. The V and J ends lost 6 bases and 6 bases respectively, with 20 bases between them. The CDR3 spells CASSPRGGDSPEAFF. Written as DNA, the CDR3 is TGTGCCAGCAGCCCCCGGGGGGGCGACTCCCCTGAAGCTTTCTTT.

This clonotype was detected only a few times. Here the CDR3 DNA reads TGTGCCAGCAGCTCGCGTCGGGACAGACGGTATGGCTACACCTTC. This gives the protein CASSSRRDRRYGYTF. This chain connects TRBV7-8 to TRBJ1-2, with TRBD1 matching 7 bases. The germline V gene has CDR1 SGHVS and CDR2 FQNEAQ. CDR3 length equals 15 residues. V lost 4 bases to trimming and J lost 5 bases; unmatched junction nucleotides: 10.

The V and J genes are TRBV4-2 and TRBJ2-2; the D is unclear. V was shortened by 2 bases and J by 3 bases, with 7 bases between the two germline ends. In germline, CDR1 is LGHNA, CDR2 YNFKEQ. The CDR3 consists of 14 residues. DNA for the CDR3: TGTGCCAGCAGCCAATATGCCCACACCGGGGAGCTGTTTTTT. It specifies CASSQYAHTGELFF.

This clonotype has a handful of counts. The chain combines TRBV28 with TRBJ1-2; D is perhaps TRBD1 (5 bases). Trimming removed 2 bases at V and 4 bases at J, with 11 bases between. The CDR3 has 14 residues. Germline CDR1 and CDR2: MDHEN and SYDVKM. In nucleotides, the CDR3 is TGTGCCAGCAGTTTAAGGGGCAGATTCTATGGCTACACCTTC. Translation gives CASSLRGRFYGYTF.

The rearrangement links TRBV4-3 to TRBJ1-2; maybe TRBD1 (6 bases). V was clipped by 0 bases and J by 8 bases, with 22 bases between them. The CDR3 consists of 17 residues. Per germline, CDR1 LGHNA and CDR2 YSLEER. The CDR3 sequence: CASSQDQAGRRGRGYTF. The DNA of the CDR3 is TGCGCCAGCAGCCAAGATCAAGCGGGGCGAAGGGGGAGAGGCTACACCTTC.

The chain uses TRBV7-9 and TRBJ1-2, with D unresolved. V shed 5 bases and J shed 5 bases, with 15 bases lying between them. This CDR3 has 14 residues. Germline V gene lookup returns CDR1 SEHNR and CDR2 FQNEAQ (reference sequence). CDR3 loop: CASSQVADPYGYTF. The CDR3 DNA follows: TGTGCCAGCAGCCAGGTGGCGGACCCGTATGGCTACACCTTC.

This chain links TRBV20-1 with TRBJ2-5; tentative D call: TRBD1 (5 bases). V was shortened by 5 bases and J by 2 bases, with 12 bases between the two germline ends. CDR1 and CDR2 from the germline V gene are DFQATT and SNEGSKA (reference sequence). The CDR3 covers 13 residues. DNA of the CDR3: TGCAGTGCTCAAAGGACACGGCAAGAGACCCAGTACTTC. This translates into CSAQRTRQETQYF.

The gene calls are TRBV5-1 and TRBJ2-4, with D possibly being TRBD1 or TRBD2 (5 bases each). Germline V gene data show CDR1 as SGHRS and CDR2 as YFSETQ. V shed 3 bases and J shed 13 bases, with 32 bases lying between them. This CDR3 is built from 18 residues. CDR3: CASSSAKGRPTIPHAQYF. The CDR3 coding sequence is TGCGCCAGCAGCTCGGCTAAGGGACGCCCCACGATCCCCCACGCGCAGTACTTC.

Comment on this clonotype: Relative to the germline gene, one junction end is altered; a read error may explain this. The CDR3 here is CANSPTGQETQYF. For the CDR3, the DNA is TGCGCCAACAGCCCGACAGGGCAGGAGACCCAGTACTTC. The rearrangement uses TRBV5-1 and TRBJ2-5; 7 bases agree with TRBD1. Germline CDR1 is SGHRS and CDR2 is YFSETQ. The CDR3 contains 13 residues.

Worth noting for this clonotype: This sequence may be a read error, since a much larger clone differs from it by one base. This sequence joins TRBV20-1 and TRBJ2-7; TRBD1 agrees at 7 bases. The junction had 11 bases not matched to a gene; V was cut back by 4 bases and J by 5 bases. This CDR3 region has 14 residues. Germline V gene sequence: CDR1 DFQATT, CDR2 SNEGSKA (reference sequence). CDR3: CSAIPGQPSNEQYF. The CDR3 DNA sequence: TGCAGTGCTATCCCGGGACAGCCCTCTAACGAGCAGTACTTC.

This clonotype showed up just a few times. The chain links TRBV6-2 or TRBV6-3 to TRBJ2-1, with TRBD2 matching over 14 bases. Looked up from germline, CDR1 is MNHEY and CDR2 is SVGEGT. The CDR3 spans 21 residues. Trimming took 6 bases from V and 6 from J; bases not matched to a gene: 22. CDR3 sequence: CASSPIPRLAGGPVLSNEQFF. The CDR3 nucleotides are TGTGCCAGCAGCCCCATACCACGACTAGCGGGGGGGCCAGTTCTTTCCAATGAGCAGTTCTTC.

The J gene is TRBJ1-2, the V gene TRBV5-1, with 8 positions matching TRBD1. V shed 2 bases, J shed 4 bases, and the junction held 7 bases outside the gene matches. The CDR3 sequence is 15 residues long. Germline values: CDR1 SGHRS, CDR2 YFSETQ. CDR3 sequence (DNA): TGCGCCAGCAGCTTAGGGACAGGAAATTTCTATGGCTACACCTTC. Translating it yields CASSLGTGNFYGYTF.

This clonotype was recorded a few times. This chain connects TRBV24-1 to TRBJ1-2, with TRBD1 identical over 9 bases. Germline V gives CDR1 KGHDR, CDR2 SFDVKD. The V and J ends lost 2 bases and 6 bases, in that order; junction bases with no gene match: 6. CDR3 length: 15 amino acids. CDR3 bases: TGTGCCACCAGTGATTCCACCGGGACAGGGCATGGCTACACCTTC. It is translated as CATSDSTGTGHGYTF.

V usage is TRBV7-2 and J usage is TRBJ1-1; a weak D match, TRBD1 (5 bases). Trimming left V 4 bases short and J 7 bases short, with 22 bases between. Germline CDR1 SGHTA, CDR2 FQGNSA. The CDR3 contains 16 residues. The CDR3: CASSSRTGILSGEAFF. The CDR3, as DNA: TGTGCCAGCAGCTCCCGTACAGGTATCTTAAGTGGTGAAGCTTTCTTT. Full variable domain (remainder filled in from reference TRBV7-2 and TRBJ1-1): GAGVSQSPSNKVTEKGKDVELRCDPISGHTALYWYRQSLGQGLEFLIYFQGNSAPDKSGLPSDRFSAERTGGSVSTLTIQRTQQEDSAVYLCASSSRTGILSGEAFFGQGTRLTVV.

This clonotype was detected only a few times. V and J are TRBV20-1 and TRBJ2-3; the match to TRBD2 covers 10 bases. From germline, CDR1 is DFQATT and CDR2 SNEGSKA (reference sequence). After removal of 3 bases from V and 10 bases from J, the junction contained 7 bases not matched to a gene. This CDR3 is 13 amino acids long. This chain's CDR3 is CSASNQRGGSQYF. The CDR3, as DNA: TGCAGTGCTAGTAATCAGCGGGGGGGCTCGCAGTATTTT.

This clonotype was detected a few times. The V gene is TRBV18, the J gene TRBJ2-1, with D possibly matching TRBD1 (5 bases). Trimming cost V 2 bases and J 8 bases, with 10 bases left between them. Germline CDR1 is KGHSH and CDR2 is LQKENI. The CDR3 runs 13 residues. The CDR3 DNA follows: TGTGCCAGCTCACCAAGACAGTATGATGAGCAGTTCTTC. Its translation: CASSPRQYDEQFF.

V usage is TRBV29-1 and J usage is TRBJ1-1; a possible D gene is TRBD1 (5 bases). The germline gives CDR1 SQVTM, CDR2 ANQGSEA. Trimming removed 6 bases at V and 0 bases at J, with 17 bases between. This CDR3 has 15 residues. The CDR3 nucleotides are TGCAGCGTCCTAATAGGGACCGACATGAACACTGAAGCTTTCTTT. Amino acid sequence: CSVLIGTDMNTEAFF. Based on the CDR3 plus reference TRBV29-1 and TRBJ1-1, the full variable domain is SAVISQKPSRDICQRGTSLTIQCQVDSQVTMMFWYRQQPGQSLTLIATANQGSEATYESGFVIDKFPISRPNLTFSTLTVSNMSPEDSSIYLCSVLIGTDMNTEAFFGQGTRLTVV.

The chain carries TRBV11-1 and TRBJ2-7; D is ambiguous. V was pared by 2 bases and J by 0 bases, with 8 bases between. CDR3 length: 14 residues. Germline CDR1 and CDR2: SGHAT and FQDESV (reference sequence). CDR3 loop: CASSLQGYSYEQYF. CDR3 DNA sequence: TGTGCCAGCAGCTTACAAGGGTACTCCTACGAGCAGTACTTC.